The present T cell receptor beta chain was sequenced within a study of shared clonotypes between healthy human individuals. The donors, healthy adults who were HIV-negative, had experienced no recent acute infections or vaccinations. Repertoires were generated with immunoSEQ multiplex PCR, while TCRdb's copy carries only in-frame clones and drops some. The sample consists of approximately 1.5 million clones, about 98% of them appearing once. With 5 bases removed from V and 4 bases from J, the gap between germline ends came to 17 bases. Germline loops: CDR1 SGHVS, CDR2 FQNEAQ. The CDR3 runs to 15 residues.

The chain employs TRBV7-8 and TRBJ1-2; D is possibly TRBD1 (5 bases). The TCR originated in a man under 40 in good health. The sequenced sample consisted of naive CD4+ T cells sorted from blood. Subset specified: CD45RA+ positively selected. CDR3 nucleotide sequence: TGTGCCAGCAGCGCGGGTACAGGAAGATTCTATGGCTACACCTTC. As protein: CASSAGTGRFYGYTF.